This T cell receptor beta chain was sequenced for a study of blood T cell repertoires in COVID-19. Overall study: Acute-phase and convalescent COVID-19 samples originated in the United States, Italy and Spain.

Produced via immunoSEQ multiplex PCR; TCRdb's table is partial and in-frame only. The sample has more than 65,000 clones; approximately 80% are singletons. The CDR3 consists of 15 residues. In germline, CDR1 is DFQATT, CDR2 SNEGSKA (reference sequence). Trimming shortened V by 3 bases and J by 7 bases, and 22 bases separated the two germline ends. The TCR comes from a man in his sixties with active or convalescent COVID-19. V usage is TRBV20-1 and J usage is TRBJ2-7; D is tentatively TRBD1 or TRBD2 (9 bases each). Source material: peripheral blood. CDR3 DNA: TGCAGTGCTAGTCCGGGACAGGGCGCGGGGGGGGAGCAGTACTTC. This gives the protein CSASPGQGAGGEQYF.